The 12 T cell receptor beta chains given below trace back to one sample, sequenced in a study of cytomegalovirus exposure and HLA in healthy donors. Primers included in the PCR were 60 Vbeta and 13 Jbeta primers. Clones were read by immunoSEQ multiplex PCR, and TCRdb kept only the in-frame ones, dropping some. The sample has about 96,000 clones, about four fifths seen once. Sequenced sample: PBMCs. The receptors derive from a female donor in good health and CMV-seropositive.

The chain links TRBV7-9 to TRBJ1-6; D ambiguous. Trimming left V 5 bases short and J 11 bases short, with 10 bases between. The length of the CDR3 is 12 residues. Per germline, CDR1 SEHNR and CDR2 FQNEAQ (reference sequence). DNA for the CDR3: TGTGCCAGCAGCCCGCCCAGTCCACCCCTCCACTTT. It codes for CASSPPSPPLHF.

This clone occurred a few times. The chain has TRBV4-1 and TRBJ1-2; possible D gene TRBD1, 6 bases. Deletions cut 3 bases from V and 2 bases from J, with 13 bases between. CDR3 size: 15 residues. Germline V gene sequence: CDR1 MGHRA, CDR2 YSYEKL. DNA for the CDR3: TGCGCCAGCAGCCATCCCGGGACATCAAACTATGGCTACACCTTC. Translating gives CASSHPGTSNYGYTF.

The CDR3 DNA follows: TGTGCCAGCAGCTTATCCCGGGACTATGGCTACACCTTC. This gives the protein CASSLSRDYGYTF. The chain couples TRBV11-2 to TRBJ1-2; D is uncertain. Germline V gene data show CDR1 as SGHAT and CDR2 as FQNNGV. V lost 2 bases and J lost 3, with 7 bases in between. There are 13 residues in the CDR3.

The rearrangement links TRBV28 to TRBJ2-7; 10 nucleotides match TRBD2. The CDR3 is 12 residues long. The junction had 2 bases not matched to a gene; V was cut back by 8 bases and J by 4 bases. Germline assignment: CDR1 MDHEN and CDR2 SYDVKM. CDR3 nucleotides: TGTGCCAGCCAGACTAGCGGGTACGAGCAGTACTTC. Protein: CASQTSGYEQYF.

The V and J genes are TRBV20-1 and TRBJ2-1; D is ambiguous. CDR3 length: 11 residues. Trimming stripped 5 bases from V and 9 bases from J, with 11 bases between. Germline assignment: CDR1 DFQATT and CDR2 SNEGSKA (reference sequence). The CDR3 sequence: CSALPRGEQFF. The CDR3, as DNA: TGCAGTGCTCTACCACGCGGTGAGCAGTTCTTC.

The CDR3 bases are TGTGCCAGCAGTGACCGGGACATGACTTTCTTT. Amino acid sequence: CASSDRDMTFF. The chain carries TRBV28 and TRBJ1-1, with D possibly being TRBD1 (6 bases). Germline lookup yields CDR1 MDHEN and CDR2 SYDVKM. The CDR3 is made up of 11 amino acids. V lost 5 bases and J 12 bases, leaving 13 bases between the germline ends.

This rearrangement joins TRBV19 to TRBJ1-1, with 8 bases lining up with TRBD1. J lost 5 bases, V lost 6 bases, and 8 bases had no gene match. Germline CDR1 reads LNHDA; CDR2 reads SQIVND (reference sequence). This CDR3 contains 14 residues. The CDR3 DNA sequence: TGTGCCAGTAGAAACCGGGACAGGACTACTGAAGCTTTCTTT. This translates into CASRNRDRTTEAFF.

Comments on this clone: One end of the junction varies from germline; a read error may be responsible. The chain carries TRBV15 and TRBJ1-5, with D unclear. The length of the CDR3 is 14 residues. CDR1 and CDR2 from the germline V gene are LNHNV and YYDKDF (reference sequence). The CDR3 loop reads CAASRDSLPQPQHF. CDR3 nucleotide sequence: TGTGCCGCCAGCAGAGACTCCCTTCCCCAGCCCCAGCATTTT.

This clone was detected a few times. The CDR3 sequence is CASSPLAYEQYF. CDR3 bases: TGTGCCAGCAGCCCCTTAGCCTACGAGCAGTACTTC. V is TRBV5-6 and J is TRBJ2-7; D uncertain. The V end was cut by 4 bases, the J end by 2 bases, with 7 bases between. The CDR3 contains 12 residues. Germline V CDR1 and CDR2: SGHDT, YYEEEE.

The V call is TRBV30, the J call TRBJ1-5, with 7 bases matching TRBD1. CDR3 length: 15 amino acids. Germline V CDR1 and CDR2: GTSNPN, SVGIG (reference sequence). V dropped 0 bases and J dropped 1; count of bases not matched to a gene: 3. In nucleotides, the CDR3 is TGTGCCTGGAGTGTACCGGGACAGAGCAATCAGCCCCAGCATTTT. It yields the protein CAWSVPGQSNQPQHF. Variable domain in full (rest from reference TRBV30 and TRBJ1-5): SQTIHQWPATLVQPVGSPLSLECTVEGTSNPNLYWYRQAAGRGLQLLFYSVGIGQISSEVPQNLSASRPQDRQFILSSKKLLLSDSGFYLCAWSVPGQSNQPQHFGDGTRLSIL.

In its sample, this clone was seen once. V usage is TRBV7-2 and J usage is TRBJ1-2, with D unresolved. The germline V and J ends were trimmed by 1 base and 5 bases, with 5 bases remaining between them. Germline V gives CDR1 SGHTA, CDR2 FQGNSA. This CDR3 is 12 amino acids long. The CDR3 reads CASSLDRYGYTF. CDR3 DNA sequence: TGTGCCAGCAGCTTAGACAGATATGGCTACACCTTC.

The rearrangement joins TRBV5-1 to TRBJ2-6; the D gene is possibly TRBD1 (5 bases). V gave up 0 bases and J gave up 0 bases, with 10 bases separating them. This CDR3 has 17 residues. The germline gives CDR1 SGHRS, CDR2 YFSETQ. The CDR3 sequence: CASSLVAGSSGANVLTF. CDR3 sequence (DNA): TGCGCCAGCAGCTTGGTTGCAGGGTCCTCTGGGGCCAACGTCCTGACTTTC.